These 20 T cell receptor beta chains were sequenced from one sample in a study of post-analysis software for immune sequencing data. Study-wide findings and caveats: About five TRBV segments were more frequent in patients than controls; TRBV5-6, TRBV5-1 and TRBV20-1 belonged to this group.

The antigens of these receptors remain unknown. Presence of unique molecular identifiers characterized the TCR beta cDNA libraries. Via MiXCR, TCRdb re-called the PCR reads, giving one row per CDR3 protein. The sample has about 540,000 distinct CDR3 sequences, approximately 34% seen once. Sequencing was carried out using blood. These TCRs come from a girl younger than 18 with multiple sclerosis.

The chain has TRBV10-3 and TRBJ1-3, with D tentatively TRBD1 (6 bases). This CDR3 has 15 residues. Germline CDR1 is ENHRY and CDR2 is SYGVKD. With 2 bases removed from V and 4 bases from J, the gap between germline ends came to 12 bases. The CDR3 DNA reads TGTGCCATCAGTGAGCCGCTACAGGGAGGAAACACCATATATTTT. This sequence encodes CAISEPLQGGNTIYF.

This clonotype appeared a few times. V gene TRBV12-3 or TRBV12-4 combines with J gene TRBJ1-2; D unclear. V was cut by 3 bases and J by 6 bases, with 11 bases left in between. The CDR3 has 13 amino acids. CDR3 DNA sequence: TGTGCCAGCAGTTTGTCCGGGCCCAATGGCTACACCTTC. Protein product: CASSLSGPNGYTF.

CDR3 bases: TGTGCCAGCAGCCGCGGGACTAGAGGGAGGCAAGAGACCCAGTACTTC. Translation: CASSRGTRGRQETQYF. This chain joins TRBV7-9 and TRBJ2-5, with 8 bases identical to TRBD2. The V and J ends lost 5 bases and 2 bases, in that order; junction bases with no gene match: 10. Germline V gene data show CDR1 as SEHNR and CDR2 as FQNEAQ (reference sequence). CDR3 size: 16 residues.

A few counts support this clonotype. The J gene is TRBJ2-1, the V gene TRBV5-6; 10 bases line up with TRBD2. V lost 4 bases to trimming and J lost 5 bases; unmatched junction nucleotides: 6. There are 15 residues in the CDR3. Germline CDR1 SGHDT, CDR2 YYEEEE. CDR3 DNA: TGTGCCAGCAGCGAGCTAGCGGGGGAGCACAATGAGCAGTTCTTC. This sequence encodes CASSELAGEHNEQFF.

The chain is built from TRBV15 and TRBJ2-7, with 8 bases that match TRBD2. Germline V gene sequence: CDR1 LNHNV, CDR2 YYDKDF (reference sequence). The J segment lost 5 bases and the V segment lost 0 bases, leaving 6 bases of the junction unmatched. This CDR3 has 15 amino acids. CDR3 coding DNA: TGTGCCACCAGCAGAGATTGGGCGGGAGGCCACGAGCAGTACTTC. Its translation is CATSRDWAGGHEQYF.

This CDR3 is CASSYSGETGELFF. CDR3 DNA: TGTGCCAGCAGTTACTCGGGGGAAACCGGGGAGCTGTTTTTT. This chain connects TRBV6-5 to TRBJ2-2; D may match TRBD1 or TRBD2 (5 bases each). Germline V gives CDR1 MNHEY, CDR2 SVGAGI. V gave up 0 bases and J gave up 5 bases, with 7 bases separating them. The CDR3 is 14 residues long.

V and J are TRBV18 and TRBJ2-3; D is uncertain. Trimming removed 1 base at V and 0 bases at J, with 8 bases between. CDR1 KGHSH and CDR2 LQKENI come from the germline V gene. The CDR3 totals 15 residues. Written as DNA, the CDR3 is TGTGCCAGCTCACCACAGGTGGCTAGCACAGATACGCAGTATTTT. Translating it yields CASSPQVASTDTQYF.

V is TRBV4-1 and J is TRBJ1-1; 8 positions match TRBD1. The CDR3 is made up of 14 amino acids. V shed 3 bases and J 6 bases; nucleotides not matched to a gene: 6. CDR1 and CDR2 from the germline V gene are MGHRA and YSYEKL. This CDR3 is CASSHTSDRAEAFF. As DNA, the CDR3 is TGCGCCAGCAGCCACACCTCGGACAGGGCTGAAGCTTTCTTT.

V gene TRBV5-5 combines with J gene TRBJ2-7; D is unclear. CDR1 is SGHKS and CDR2 is YYEKEE in the germline V gene (reference sequence). The V end was cut by 5 bases, the J end by 4 bases, with 13 bases between. CDR3 length: 13 amino acids. The CDR3 nucleotides are TGTGCCAGCAGTCCAAACACACTGTACGAGCAGTACTTC. Translation: CASSPNTLYEQYF.

The chain has TRBV20-1 and TRBJ2-3, with D unresolved. The CDR3 covers 14 residues. The V gene lost 3 bases and the J gene lost 0 bases, with 10 bases spanning the gap. Germline V gene lookup returns CDR1 DFQATT and CDR2 SNEGSKA (reference sequence). The CDR3 DNA follows: TGCAGTGCTAGGGGTACCGGAAGCACAGATACGCAGTATTTT. Translated: CSARGTGSTDTQYF.

This clonotype occurred a few times. The chain carries TRBV5-1 and TRBJ2-4; tentative D call: TRBD2 (5 bases). Looked up from germline, CDR1 is SGHRS and CDR2 is YFSETQ. The CDR3 consists of 14 residues. V gave up 5 bases and J gave up 6 bases, with 15 bases separating them. The CDR3 region has the DNA TGCGCCAGCAGACCCCCAGGAGGATTAAACATTCAGTACTTC. It yields the protein CASRPPGGLNIQYF. The full variable domain, its missing parts supplied by reference TRBV5-1 and TRBJ2-4, is KAGVTQTPRYLIKTRGQQVTLSCSPISGHRSVSWYQQTPGQGLQFLFEYFSETQRNKGNFPGRFSGRQFSNSRSEMNVSTLELGDSALYLCASRPPGGLNIQYFGAGTRLSVL.

V usage is TRBV5-6 and J usage is TRBJ2-3; 10 bases match TRBD1. V lost 4 bases and J lost 5; bases outside the gene matches: 4. This CDR3 contains 14 residues. Germline assignment: CDR1 SGHDT and CDR2 YYEEEE. CDR3 region: CASSARTGGDTQYF. The CDR3 DNA follows: TGTGCCAGCAGCGCCCGGACAGGGGGAGATACGCAGTATTTT.

This clonotype was seen only a few times. V is TRBV6-5 and J is TRBJ2-3; possible D gene TRBD2, 6 bases. The V gene's germline CDR1 is MNHEY and CDR2 SVGAGI. V was cut by 10 bases and J by 2 bases, with 13 bases left in between. The CDR3 consists of 13 residues. CDR3 sequence (DNA): TGTGCCACGGGAGAGGGGCCCACAGATACGCAGTATTTT. It codes for CATGEGPTDTQYF.

The chain links TRBV27 to TRBJ2-1; a weak D match, TRBD1 (6 bases). V lost 7 bases and J 8 bases, leaving 9 bases between the germline ends. Germline values: CDR1 MNHEY, CDR2 SMNVEV (reference sequence). This CDR3 has 11 residues. The CDR3 reads CASTGVYEQFF. As DNA, the CDR3 is TGTGCCAGCACAGGGGTGTATGAGCAGTTCTTC.

With regard to this clonotype: One junction end disagrees with the germline gene, perhaps due to a read error. The chain uses TRBV4-1 and TRBJ1-4; TRBD1 matches 8 bases. From germline, CDR1 is MGHRA and CDR2 YSYEKL. There are 13 residues in the CDR3. CDR3 protein: CASSRVQGERLFF. CDR3 sequence (DNA): TGCGCCAGCAGCCGGGTACAGGGGGAAAGACTGTTTTTT.

On this clonotype: One end of the junction varies from germline; a read error may be responsible. The chain joins TRBV4-1 to TRBJ2-1; 7 nucleotides agree with TRBD2. This CDR3 contains 17 residues. Germline V gives CDR1 MGHRA, CDR2 YSYEKL. The CDR3 DNA is TGCGCCAGCAGCCTCAAGGGGTCGGGGGGTAAGGACAATGAACAGTTCTTC. Translating gives CASSLKGSGGKDNEQFF.

The chain uses TRBV3-1 and TRBJ2-1; D perhaps matches TRBD1 (5 bases). V was cut by 6 bases and J by 2 bases, with 20 bases left in between. The germline gives CDR1 LGHDT, CDR2 YNNKEL (reference sequence). This CDR3 contains 17 residues. CDR3 sequence reads: CASSPTKDRRTYNEQFF. The CDR3 nucleotides are TGTGCCAGCAGTCCAACTAAAGACAGAAGGACCTACAATGAGCAGTTCTTC.

This clonotype was seen a few times. J is TRBJ1-2 and V is TRBV3-1; 7 nucleotides agree with TRBD1. The CDR3 contains 13 residues. CDR1 is LGHDT and CDR2 is YNNKEL in the germline V gene (reference sequence). Losses at the gene ends were 5 bases for V and 8 bases for J; bases not matched to a gene: 8. The DNA of the CDR3 is TGTGCCAGCAGCTCGGGACAGACACCGGGCTACACCTTC. Translating gives CASSSGQTPGYTF.

A few counts support this clonotype. This chain uses TRBV5-4 with TRBJ2-1; D is possibly TRBD1 (6 bases). V was pared by 0 bases and J by 8 bases, with 9 bases between. Germline V gene sequence: CDR1 SGHNT, CDR2 YYREEE (reference sequence). The CDR3 length is 13 residues. Written as DNA, the CDR3 is TGTGCCAGCAGCTTGGACAGGGCGTATGAGCAGTTCTTC. It codes for CASSLDRAYEQFF.

This sequence joins TRBV6-6 and TRBJ1-1; D is possibly TRBD1 (6 bases). Germline loops: CDR1 MNHNY, CDR2 SVGAGI (reference sequence). The CDR3 sequence is 15 residues long. V shed 5 bases and J shed 0 bases, with 13 bases lying between them. CDR3 in DNA: TGTGCCAGCAGTGGGGGACGGGGGCTGAACACTGAAGCTTTCTTT. It is translated as CASSGGRGLNTEAFF.